The 31 T cell receptor beta chains below come from one sample, sequenced in a study of siplizumab effects on memory and regulatory T cells. Sequencing was performed with immunoSEQ multiplex PCR; in TCRdb, only in-frame clones are kept and a portion is missing. Of 100,000 to 110,000 clones listed, 94% are singletons. Input material: non-Treg CD4+ T cells sorted from blood. These receptors were obtained from a human donor in good health.

The chain couples TRBV6-1 to TRBJ2-1; TRBD2 is a possible D gene (5 bases). Per germline, CDR1 MNHNS and CDR2 SASEGT. V was shortened by 7 bases and J by 10 bases, with 14 bases between the two germline ends. The CDR3 consists of 12 residues. CDR3 sequence (DNA): TGTGCCAGCATAACCCGGGATACCGAGCAGTTCTTC. It yields the protein CASITRDTEQFF.

This sequence joins TRBV5-4 and TRBJ2-3; 7 bases line up with TRBD1. V shed 4 bases, J shed 4 bases, and the junction held 6 bases outside the gene matches. CDR1 SGHNT and CDR2 YYREEE come from the germline V gene (reference sequence). This CDR3 is built from 14 residues. The CDR3 sequence is CASSPGQNPDTQYF. CDR3 nucleotide sequence: TGTGCCAGCAGCCCGGGACAGAACCCAGATACGCAGTATTTT.

The genes are TRBV7-3 and TRBJ2-3; tentatively, D is TRBD2 (5 bases). Between the trimmed V and J ends, which lost 4 bases and 0 bases, there was a span of 11 bases. CDR1 and CDR2 (germline): SGHTA, FQGTGA. This CDR3 region has 15 residues. CDR3 residues: CASSSARASTDTQYF. CDR3 sequence (DNA): TGTGCCAGCAGCTCGGCGAGGGCGAGCACAGATACGCAGTATTTT. Using reference TRBV7-3 and TRBJ2-3 for the parts outside the CDR3, the full variable domain is GAGVSQTPSNKVTEKGKYVELRCDPISGHTALYWYRQSLGQGPEFLIYFQGTGAADDSGLPNDRFFAVRPEGSVSTLKIQRTERGDSAVYLCASSSARASTDTQYFGPGTRLTVL.

This chain connects TRBV12-5 to TRBJ1-5; 8 nucleotides line up with TRBD1. V was clipped by 1 base and J by 7 bases; unmatched bases: 9. The CDR3 is made up of 16 amino acids. Germline CDR1 reads LGHNT; CDR2 reads FRNRAP. The CDR3 region has the DNA TGTGCTAGTGGTTTGGCCTTCGGACAGGGATGGCAGCCCCAGCATTTT. It codes for CASGLAFGQGWQPQHF.

CDR3 residues: CASGQPNTGELFF. DNA for the CDR3: TGTGCCAGCGGACAGCCGAACACCGGGGAGCTGTTTTTT. J is TRBJ2-2 and V is TRBV6-1; perhaps TRBD1 as D (6 bases). This CDR3 comprises 13 residues. Trimming removed 8 bases at V and 0 bases at J, with 7 bases between. Germline V lookup: CDR1 MNHNS, CDR2 SASEGT.

The chain recombines TRBV15 with TRBJ2-5, with a tentative D call TRBD1 (6 bases). Per the germline V gene, CDR1 is LNHNV and CDR2 is YYDKDF (reference sequence). Trimming left V 3 bases short and J 2 bases short, with 13 bases between. This CDR3 has 15 residues. As DNA, the CDR3 is TGTGCCACCAGCAGGGTGGACAGTAGACAAGAGACCCAGTACTTC. The encoded protein is CATSRVDSRQETQYF. Full variable domain (remainder filled in from reference TRBV15 and TRBJ2-5): DAMVIQNPRYQVTQFGKPVTLSCSQTLNHNVMYWYQQKSSQAPKLLFHYYDKDFNNEADTPDNFQSRRPNTSFCFLDIRSPGLGDTAMYLCATSRVDSRQETQYFGPGTRLLVL.

The V and J genes are TRBV28 and TRBJ2-5; 10 bases fit TRBD1. The length of the CDR3 is 17 residues. The junction had 12 bases not matched to a gene; V was cut back by 4 bases and J by 4 bases. The germline V gene encodes CDR1 MDHEN and CDR2 SYDVKM. CDR3: CASSWLRDRGVGETQYF. The CDR3 bases are TGTGCCAGCAGTTGGCTTCGGGACAGGGGAGTGGGAGAGACCCAGTACTTC.

This chain joins TRBV4-1 and TRBJ2-3; D is uncertain. CDR1 is MGHRA, CDR2 YSYEKL, per germline. The CDR3 runs to 14 residues. Trimming cost V 1 base and J 0 bases, with 5 bases left between them. The CDR3 loop reads CASSQVGSTDTQYF. The DNA of the CDR3 is TGCGCCAGCAGCCAAGTAGGTAGCACAGATACGCAGTATTTT.

This clone was detected only once. The chain is built from TRBV19 and TRBJ2-5; a weak D match, TRBD1 (6 bases). Trimming shortened V by 4 bases and J by 4 bases, and 19 bases separated the two germline ends. Germline values: CDR1 LNHDA, CDR2 SQIVND (reference sequence). CDR3 size: 16 residues. The CDR3 nucleotides are TGTGCCAGTAGTACACTGATTGGACAGTCCGGAGAGACCCAGTACTTC. Its translation: CASSTLIGQSGETQYF.

This chain uses TRBV6-6 with TRBJ2-6; D is undetermined. V was shortened by 4 bases and J by 3 bases, with 4 bases between the two germline ends. The CDR3 covers 13 residues. In germline, CDR1 is MNHNY, CDR2 SVGAGI (reference sequence). CDR3 sequence (DNA): TGTGCCAGCAGTTGGAGTGGGGCCAACGTCCTGACTTTC. It translates to CASSWSGANVLTF.

The chain carries TRBV29-1 and TRBJ2-5; no clear D. Deletions cut 0 bases from V and 2 bases from J, with 7 bases between. The germline V gene has CDR1 SQVTM and CDR2 ANQGSEA. This CDR3 is 13 amino acids long. The CDR3 sequence: CSVEDSRQETQYF. The CDR3, as DNA: TGCAGCGTTGAAGATTCGAGACAAGAGACCCAGTACTTC.

This sequence joins TRBV9 and TRBJ1-1, with TRBD1 as a possible D gene (5 bases). The CDR3 consists of 14 residues. V was clipped by 4 bases and J by 1 base, with 11 bases between them. Germline CDR1 SGDLS, CDR2 YYNGEE. The CDR3 bases are TGTGCCAGCAGCCCCCGGGACGCGAACACTGAAGCTTTCTTT. Translated: CASSPRDANTEAFF.

V gene TRBV11-2 combines with J gene TRBJ2-7; the D is unclear. Germline-derived CDR1 and CDR2 are SGHAT and FQNNGV. The CDR3 length is 14 residues. Trimming left V 5 bases short and J 4 bases short, with 15 bases between. CDR3 nucleotides: TGTGCCAGCAGCGCCTCGGGCTTGCCTTACGAGCAGTACTTC. It translates to CASSASGLPYEQYF.

The chain combines TRBV29-1 with TRBJ2-1, with unresolved D. This CDR3 is built from 13 residues. The ends were cut back, 0 bases at V and 3 bases at J, with 6 bases in the middle. CDR1 and CDR2 from the germline V gene are SQVTM and ANQGSEA. In nucleotides, the CDR3 is TGCAGCGTTGAAGAGGTCAGCTACAATGAGCAGTTCTTC. It is translated as CSVEEVSYNEQFF.

This clone occurred a few times. V is TRBV2 and J is TRBJ2-5; D remains ambiguous. The length of the CDR3 is 14 residues. The V gene lost 8 bases and the J gene lost 5 bases, with 18 bases spanning the gap. Germline V CDR1 and CDR2: SNHLY, FYNNEI. The DNA for the CDR3 is TGTGCCAGCTCCTCCTCACCACAGTCGGAGACCCAGTACTTC. Translation: CASSSSPQSETQYF. The full variable domain, with the rest looked up from reference TRBV2 and TRBJ2-5, is EPEVTQTPSHQVTQMGQEVILRCVPISNHLYFYWYRQILGQKVEFLVSFYNNEISEKSEIFDDQFSVERPDGSNFTLKIRSTKLEDSAMYFCASSSSPQSETQYFGPGTRLLVL.

The rearrangement links TRBV18 to TRBJ1-1; D unclear. There are 18 residues in the CDR3. From germline, CDR1 is KGHSH and CDR2 LQKENI. Deletions cut 1 base from V and 0 bases from J, with 18 bases between. The CDR3 loop reads CASSPLSPQNQVNTEAFF. CDR3 nucleotides: TGTGCCAGCTCACCACTTTCCCCACAAAATCAGGTGAACACTGAAGCTTTCTTT. Together with reference TRBV18 and TRBJ1-1, the CDR3 gives the full variable domain: NAGVMQNPRHLVRRRGQEARLRCSPMKGHSHVYWYRQLPEEGLKFMVYLQKENIIDESGMPKERFSAEFPKEGPSILRIQQVVRGDSAAYFCASSPLSPQNQVNTEAFFGQGTRLTVV.

The rearrangement links TRBV5-1 to TRBJ2-3; 11 bases line up with TRBD1. The CDR3 is 16 amino acids. Germline-derived CDR1 and CDR2 are SGHRS and YFSETQ. With V trimmed by 4 bases and J by 4 bases, 8 bases remained unmatched. The CDR3 coding sequence is TGCGCCAGCAGCCCGGGACGGACAGGGGGCCCAGATACGCAGTATTTT. It translates to CASSPGRTGGPDTQYF.

The chain links TRBV28 to TRBJ2-5, with a weak D call TRBD2 (6 bases). Germline CDR1 MDHEN, CDR2 SYDVKM. V was clipped by 5 bases and J by 5 bases, with 18 bases between them. The CDR3 extends over 15 amino acids. The CDR3: CASSPTGVAGETQYF. Here the CDR3 DNA reads TGTGCCAGCAGTCCTACAGGAGTCGCGGGGGAGACCCAGTACTTC.

This clone was recorded only once. J is TRBJ2-1 and V is TRBV7-2; 9 bases are a match to TRBD2. CDR3 length: 17 amino acids. Germline CDR1 SGHTA, CDR2 FQGNSA. With 2 bases clipped from V and 7 bases from J, the junction kept 12 bases outside the gene matches. This chain's CDR3 is CASSLLGRVLAGNEQFF. CDR3 nucleotide sequence: TGTGCCAGCAGCTTATTAGGGAGGGTTCTAGCGGGAAATGAGCAGTTCTTC.

In its sample, this clone was seen once. The chain has TRBV10-3 and TRBJ2-7; maybe TRBD1 (5 bases). The germline V gene has CDR1 ENHRY and CDR2 SYGVKD. This CDR3 is 13 amino acids long. Trimming removed 1 base at V and 7 bases at J, with 11 bases between. For the CDR3, the DNA is TGTGCCATCAGTGAGTTGACAGCCGGTGAGCAGTACTTC. It is translated as CAISELTAGEQYF.

The rearrangement uses TRBV11-2 and TRBJ2-5; 14 bases align to TRBD2. Germline-derived CDR1 and CDR2 are SGHAT and FQNNGV. This CDR3 region has 17 residues. The ends lost 2 bases at V and 5 bases at J; junction bases unmatched: 7. This CDR3 reads CASSLLGTSGRRETQYF. The CDR3 region has the DNA TGTGCCAGCAGCTTACTCGGGACTAGCGGGAGAAGGGAGACCCAGTACTTC.

The chain links TRBV5-1 to TRBJ2-3; D is perhaps TRBD2 (5 bases). The CDR3 runs to 14 residues. The V gene's germline CDR1 is SGHRS and CDR2 YFSETQ. V was trimmed by 2 bases and J by 6 bases, leaving 13 bases between them. The CDR3 here is CASSFDRGDDTQYF. The CDR3 DNA reads TGCGCCAGCAGCTTCGACCGGGGAGATGATACGCAGTATTTT. Together with reference TRBV5-1 and TRBJ2-3, the CDR3 gives the full variable domain: KAGVTQTPRYLIKTRGQQVTLSCSPISGHRSVSWYQQTPGQGLQFLFEYFSETQRNKGNFPGRFSGRQFSNSRSEMNVSTLELGDSALYLCASSFDRGDDTQYFGPGTRLTVL.

This chain connects TRBV9 to TRBJ2-2, with TRBD1 as a possible D gene (6 bases). CDR3 length: 15 amino acids. CDR1 is SGDLS and CDR2 is YYNGEE in the germline V gene. Deletions cut 0 bases from V and 9 bases from J, with 15 bases between. The CDR3 coding sequence is TGTGCCAGCAGCGTAGGGCAGGGGCCTACCAGGGAGCTGTTTTTT. This codes for CASSVGQGPTRELFF.

J is TRBJ2-3 and V is TRBV29-1; 8 bases line up with TRBD1. The CDR3 runs to 13 residues. The germline CDR1 and CDR2 sequences are SQVTM and ANQGSEA. The trim removed 7 bases at V and 0 bases at J, leaving 3 bases unmatched. The CDR3 DNA sequence: TGCAGCGCGGACAGGGAAAGCACAGATACGCAGTATTTT. Protein: CSADRESTDTQYF.

The rearrangement uses TRBV7-9 and TRBJ1-2; a possible D gene is TRBD1 (5 bases). Deletions cut 3 bases from V and 7 bases from J, with 12 bases between. CDR1 and CDR2 (germline): SEHNR, FQNEAQ (reference sequence). This CDR3 comprises 13 residues. CDR3 bases: TGTGCCAGCAGCTTTGAAGGGGACCTTGGCTACACCTTC. It encodes CASSFEGDLGYTF.

The chain couples TRBV12-5 to TRBJ2-3; 7 bases are shared with TRBD2. Trimming at V came to 0 bases and at J to 6 bases, leaving 9 bases not matched to a gene. Germline V gene sequence: CDR1 LGHNT, CDR2 FRNRAP. The length of the CDR3 is 16 residues. The CDR3 loop reads CASGLVLSGKVDTQYF. In DNA form, the CDR3 reads TGTGCTAGTGGTTTGGTATTAAGCGGGAAAGTCGATACGCAGTATTTT.

This sequence joins TRBV7-2 and TRBJ1-1; D may be TRBD1 (5 bases). Trimming shortened V by 2 bases and J by 11 bases, and 21 bases separated the two germline ends. CDR3 length: 15 residues. The germline CDR1 and CDR2 sequences are SGHTA and FQGNSA. CDR3 protein: CASSLRRGTFKFAFF. Here the CDR3 DNA reads TGTGCCAGCAGCTTACGCAGAGGGACTTTCAAGTTTGCTTTCTTT.

The gene calls are TRBV28 and TRBJ2-2, with 9 nucleotides matching TRBD1. The CDR3 contains 15 residues. Germline V lookup: CDR1 MDHEN, CDR2 SYDVKM. The trim removed 3 bases at V and 1 base at J, leaving 0 bases unmatched. The chain's CDR3 is CASSLGQGNTGELFF. CDR3 in DNA: TGTGCCAGCAGTTTGGGACAGGGGAACACCGGGGAGCTGTTTTTT.

The chain employs TRBV5-1 and TRBJ1-1; D is undetermined. Germline CDR1 SGHRS, CDR2 YFSETQ. There are 14 residues in the CDR3. Trimming took 3 bases from V and 7 from J, leaving 16 bases between them. Here the CDR3 reads CASSSRRPRREAFF. Here the CDR3 DNA reads TGCGCCAGCAGCTCTAGACGACCCAGGCGTGAAGCTTTCTTT.

The V gene is TRBV7-2, the J gene TRBJ2-2, with 13 bases fitting TRBD2. The V and J ends lost 3 bases and 4 bases, in that order; junction bases with no gene match: 5. Per germline, CDR1 SGHTA and CDR2 FQGNSA. This CDR3 has 17 amino acids. The CDR3 nucleotides are TGTGCCAGCAGCTTTACTAGCGGGAGGGCCGGCACCGGGGAGCTGTTTTTT. This translates into CASSFTSGRAGTGELFF.

The chain recombines TRBV30 with TRBJ2-2; 9 nucleotides line up with TRBD2. V lost 5 bases, J lost 0 bases, and 4 bases stayed unmatched. CDR1 GTSNPN and CDR2 SVGIG come from the germline V gene (reference sequence). The CDR3 is made up of 15 amino acids. The CDR3 reads CAWQAGGTNTGELFF. For the CDR3, the DNA is TGTGCCTGGCAAGCGGGAGGTACGAACACCGGGGAGCTGTTTTTT. The full variable domain, its missing parts supplied by reference TRBV30 and TRBJ2-2, is SQTIHQWPATLVQPVGSPLSLECTVEGTSNPNLYWYRQAAGRGLQLLFYSVGIGQISSEVPQNLSASRPQDRQFILSSKKLLLSDSGFYLCAWQAGGTNTGELFFGEGSRLTVL.